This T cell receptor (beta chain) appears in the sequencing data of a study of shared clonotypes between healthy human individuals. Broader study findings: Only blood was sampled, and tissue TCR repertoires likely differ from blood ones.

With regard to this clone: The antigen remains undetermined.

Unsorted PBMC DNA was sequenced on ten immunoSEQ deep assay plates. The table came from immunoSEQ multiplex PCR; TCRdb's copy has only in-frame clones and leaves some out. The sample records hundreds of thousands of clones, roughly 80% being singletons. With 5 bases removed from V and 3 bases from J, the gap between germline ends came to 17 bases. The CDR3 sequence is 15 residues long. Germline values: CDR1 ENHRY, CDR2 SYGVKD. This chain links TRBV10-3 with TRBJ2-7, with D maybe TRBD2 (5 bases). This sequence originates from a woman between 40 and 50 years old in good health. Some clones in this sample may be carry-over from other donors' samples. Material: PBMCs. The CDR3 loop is CAISSEDFTGYEQYF. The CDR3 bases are TGTGCCATCAGTTCCGAGGACTTCACTGGCTACGAGCAGTACTTC.